A selection of T cell receptor beta chains follows, all from one sample in a study of OX40 agonist ivuxolimab in advanced cancers. Only in-frame clones appear in the TCRdb table, and some are missing; sequencing was by immunoSEQ multiplex PCR. The sample holds some 90,000 clones, approximately 91% seen once. The specimen comprised CD4+ or CD8+ T cells sorted from blood, sampled in a trial of the OX40 agonist ivuxolimab. These receptor sequences come from an adult with an advanced solid tumor such as melanoma, head and neck, liver or kidney cancer. Each CDR3 is given with its conserved first and last residue. A D gene is named only where the DNA matches it firmly. Only part of the rows carry a size: once, few, many, or a class if the clone is expanded.

V	D	size	J	DNA	CDR3
TRBV5-4	-	-	TRBJ1-4	TGTGCCAGCAGCTTGTATGAGGGTCTAAATGAAAAACTGTTTTTT	CASSLYEGLNEKLFF
TRBV5-1	TRBD2	-	TRBJ2-1	TGCGCCAGCAGCTGGGGTAGGACTAGCGGGAGTTCCTACAATGAGCAGTTCTTC	CASSWGRTSGSSYNEQFF
TRBV6-1	TRBD2	-	TRBJ2-7	TGTGCCAGCAGTGCCGCGGGACTAGCGGGAGGTCGTGGGCAGTACTTC	CASSAAGLAGGRGQYF
TRBV7-6	-	-	TRBJ1-4	TGTGCCAGCAGCTCCCAGGGGACACTTGAAAAACTGTTTTTT	CASSSQGTLEKLFF
TRBV5-4	-	-	TRBJ1-4	TGTGCCAGCAGCTTGGTGCCAGAAGGAACTAATGAAAAACTGTTTTTT	CASSLVPEGTNEKLFF
TRBV28	TRBD1	-	TRBJ1-5	TGTGCCAGCACCCAGGGGGGGGGAGGAGGCCAGCCCCAGCATTTT	CASTQGGGGGQPQHF
TRBV11-2	-	-	TRBJ1-6	TGTGCCAGCAGCTTAGGCCAGAAAAATTCACCCCTCCACTTT	CASSLGQKNSPLHF
TRBV11-2	-	-	TRBJ2-7	TGTGCCAGCAGCACCTCTGGTGGGAGCTTTATAGAGCAGTACTTC	CASSTSGGSFIEQYF
TRBV2	-	-	TRBJ2-5	TGTGCCAGCAGCGTGGGGGAAGAGACCCAGTACTTC	CASSVGEETQYF
TRBV18	-	-	TRBJ2-5	TGTGCCAGCTCACGAGACAGATACCAAGAGACCCAGTACTTC	CASSRDRYQETQYF
TRBV2	TRBD1	-	TRBJ2-5	TGTGCCAGCAGTGATGGTGTGGCAGGGGGCAAGACCCAGTACTTC	CASSDGVAGGKTQYF
TRBV28	-	-	TRBJ2-1	TGTGCCAGCGTCGCGGGATCGGGAACCTACAATGAGCAGTTCTTC	CASVAGSGTYNEQFF
TRBV28	TRBD2	-	TRBJ2-7	TGTGCCAGCAGTCGCACGGGACTATCCTACGAGCAGTACTTC	CASSRTGLSYEQYF
TRBV6-5	TRBD1	-	TRBJ1-5	TGTGCCAGCAGGACGGGACAGCGAGATCAGCCCCAGCATTTT	CASRTGQRDQPQHF
TRBV7-9	-	-	TRBJ2-7	TGTGCCAGCAGCTTAGCGGACGGGGGAGCCCCCCGTACCTACGAGCAGTACTTC	CASSLADGGAPRTYEQYF
TRBV4-2	-	-	TRBJ2-7	TGTGCCAGCAGCCAGGACGGACTCTACGAGCAGTACTTC	CASSQDGLYEQYF
TRBV19	-	-	TRBJ1-5	TGTGCCAGTAGCCCCTTACGCAGCAATCAGCCCCAGCATTTT	CASSPLRSNQPQHF
TRBV29-1	-	-	TRBJ2-7	TGCAGCGGGGGACGGGGTCCCAACGAGCAGTACTTC	CSGGRGPNEQYF
TRBV14	-	-	TRBJ2-1	TGTGCCAGCAGCTTCTCCGGGAGTAGCAATGAGCAGTTCTTC	CASSFSGSSNEQFF
TRBV18	TRBD1	-	TRBJ1-1	TGTGCCAGCTCACCATCTGTGAAGACAGGGAATGAAGCTTTCTTT	CASSPSVKTGNEAFF
TRBV11-3	TRBD2	-	TRBJ2-1	TGTGCCAGCAGCTTAGGGCTAGCGGGAGGAGGAAATGAGCAGTTCTTC	CASSLGLAGGGNEQFF
TRBV6-5	-	-	TRBJ1-2	TGTGCCAGCAGAGAAGAGGGCTATGGCTACACCTTC	CASREEGYGYTF
TRBV6-5	-	-	TRBJ2-3	TGTGCCAGCAGTTACCGTTTCGGAAGCACAGATACGCAGTATTTT	CASSYRFGSTDTQYF
TRBV28	TRBD2	-	TRBJ2-3	TGTGCCAGCACCCCAGCCCGGCGCGGGAGACAAAGCACAGATACGCAGTATTTT	CASTPARRGRQSTDTQYF
TRBV19	-	-	TRBJ2-1	TGTGCCAGTAGTTCCTTCTTCCCGGGATTTCCCACGGGTGAGCAGTTCTTC	CASSSFFPGFPTGEQFF
TRBV28	-	-	TRBJ2-3	TGTGCCAGTTACTTGGACTCCCAATCCACAGATACGCAGTATTTT	CASYLDSQSTDTQYF
TRBV2	-	-	TRBJ2-7	TGTGCCAGCAGATTCGCCTACGAGCAGTACTTC	CASRFAYEQYF
TRBV10-3	TRBD2	-	TRBJ2-5	TGTGCCACATCAGTAACTAGCGGGACCAACCAAGAGACCCAGTACTTC	CATSVTSGTNQETQYF
TRBV30	-	-	TRBJ1-4	TGTGCCTGGAGTGTAAAACTAACAGCCTCAACTAATGAAAAACTGTTTTTT	CAWSVKLTASTNEKLFF
TRBV9	-	-	TRBJ1-3	TGTGCCAGCAGCGTAGGAAAGAACTCTGGAAACACCATATATTTT	CASSVGKNSGNTIYF
TRBV5-1	TRBD2	-	TRBJ2-7	TGCGCCAGCAGCTCCCATAGCGGGACCCCCTACGAGCAGTACTTC	CASSSHSGTPYEQYF
TRBV5-6	TRBD1	-	TRBJ1-3	TGTGCCAGCAGCCCGATGACAGGGACAGGGTCTGGAAACACCATATATTTT	CASSPMTGTGSGNTIYF
TRBV2	TRBD2	-	TRBJ2-7	TGTGCCAGCAAACTAGCGGGAGGGTTCTACGAGCAGTACTTC	CASKLAGGFYEQYF
TRBV10-2	TRBD2	-	TRBJ2-2	TGCGCCAGCAGCCTACTAGCGGGAGGGACCGGGGAGCTGTTTTTT	CASSLLAGGTGELFF
TRBV27	-	-	TRBJ2-6	TGTGCCAGCAGGCAGAACCGCGCCAACGTCCTGACTTTC	CASRQNRANVLTF
TRBV5-1	-	-	TRBJ2-1	TGCGCCAGCAGCTCTCCTTCACTAGCCTACGAGCAGTTCTTC	CASSSPSLAYEQFF
TRBV28	-	few	TRBJ1-1	TGTGCCAGCAGTTGGGGCTTGAACACTGAAGCTTTCTTT	CASSWGLNTEAFF
TRBV7-3	-	-	TRBJ2-1	TGTGCCAGCAGCTTATCTTCAGGGGACAATGAGCAGTTCTTC	CASSLSSGDNEQFF
TRBV7-2	TRBD2	-	TRBJ2-5	TGTGCCAGCAGCTTGGGACTAGCGGGAGTAGAGACCCAGTACTTC	CASSLGLAGVETQYF
TRBV6-4	-	-	TRBJ2-1	TGTGCCAGCAGTCCCCGAAGCGGCAATGAGCAGTTCTTC	CASSPRSGNEQFF
TRBV5-1	-	-	TRBJ2-2	TGCGCCAGCAGAGTAAGACAGAACACCGGGGAGCTGTTTTTT	CASRVRQNTGELFF
TRBV19	-	once	TRBJ2-1	TGTGCCAGTAATCCCCTAGGGTCCTACAATGAGCAGTTCTTC	CASNPLGSYNEQFF
TRBV2	-	-	TRBJ1-3	TGTGCCAGCAGTGTTTTTCTGATCTGGGGCCAGCCAGGGGCCTCTGGAAACACCATATATTTT	CASSVFLIWGQPGASGNTIYF
TRBV27	TRBD2	-	TRBJ2-3	TGTGCCAGCAGTTTAGGGAAAACTAGCGGGAGTACAGATACGCAGTATTTT	CASSLGKTSGSTDTQYF
TRBV5-1	-	-	TRBJ2-3	TGCGCCAGCGGATCGGGGGCAATGACCGGGCCACCCCAAGATACGCAGTATTTT	CASGSGAMTGPPQDTQYF
TRBV7-9	-	-	TRBJ2-5	TGTGCCAGCAGCTTTTCAGGGGCACTTGAACCGCAAGAGACCCAGTACTTC	CASSFSGALEPQETQYF
TRBV28	-	-	TRBJ2-5	TGTGCCAGCAGTTTGAGTCTTCCCGGGGAGGAGACCCAGTACTTC	CASSLSLPGEETQYF